These 5 T cell receptor beta chains came from one sample sequenced in a study of blood T cells in healthy people across ages. With a J-beta primer mix and a sample-barcoded 5' primer, a second PCR ran 7 to 11 cycles. MiXCR, run by TCRdb on the 5' RACE reads, gives a single entry per CDR3 protein. The sample has approximately 1.5 million distinct CDR3 sequences; about 45% are singletons. Sequencing used blood. The source is a woman aged 18-29 years in good health.

The chain recombines TRBV6-2 or TRBV6-3 with TRBJ2-1; D is perhaps TRBD2 (5 bases). Trimming pared 2 bases from V and 6 bases from J, leaving 14 bases between. Germline assignment: CDR1 MNHEY and CDR2 SVGEGT. This CDR3 region has 15 residues. The CDR3 spells CASSYANPGTNEQFF. CDR3 nucleotides: TGTGCCAGCAGTTACGCTAATCCGGGAACCAATGAGCAGTTCTTC.

This clonotype has more than one count but fewer than ten. This sequence joins TRBV29-1 and TRBJ1-5; maybe TRBD1 (6 bases). Trimming removed 6 bases at V and 10 bases at J, with 19 bases between. The germline V gene has CDR1 SQVTM and CDR2 ANQGSEA. The CDR3 consists of 13 residues. The CDR3 protein is CSVEPNRGEPQHF. CDR3 DNA sequence: TGCAGCGTGGAACCGAATAGGGGGGAACCCCAGCATTTT.

V is TRBV7-9 and J is TRBJ2-7, with 8 positions matching TRBD2. There are 17 residues in the CDR3. Germline-derived CDR1 and CDR2 are SEHNR and FQNEAQ (reference sequence). The ends lost 2 bases at V and 1 base at J; junction bases unmatched: 10. CDR3 sequence (DNA): TGTGCCAGCAGCTTACTAGTGGGACTAGAGGCGTCCTACGAGCAGTACTTC. Translated: CASSLLVGLEASYEQYF.

This chain uses TRBV30 with TRBJ1-2, with D maybe TRBD1 (6 bases). Trimming cost V 2 bases and J 2 bases, with 18 bases left between them. Germline values: CDR1 GTSNPN, CDR2 SVGIG (reference sequence). The CDR3 is 16 residues long. The CDR3 loop reads CAWSRRPGAENYGYTF. In DNA, the CDR3 is TGTGCCTGGAGTAGGAGGCCAGGGGCCGAAAACTATGGCTACACCTTC.

The V gene is TRBV12-5, the J gene TRBJ2-7; 9 nucleotides align to TRBD1. The CDR3 is 15 amino acids. Germline-derived CDR1 and CDR2 are LGHNT and FRNRAP. Unmatched junction bases numbered 8, after V lost 1 base and J lost 7 bases. The CDR3 DNA follows: TGTGCTAGTGGTTTGGACCGCACAGGGGGCAGTGAGCAGTACTTC. This codes for CASGLDRTGGSEQYF.